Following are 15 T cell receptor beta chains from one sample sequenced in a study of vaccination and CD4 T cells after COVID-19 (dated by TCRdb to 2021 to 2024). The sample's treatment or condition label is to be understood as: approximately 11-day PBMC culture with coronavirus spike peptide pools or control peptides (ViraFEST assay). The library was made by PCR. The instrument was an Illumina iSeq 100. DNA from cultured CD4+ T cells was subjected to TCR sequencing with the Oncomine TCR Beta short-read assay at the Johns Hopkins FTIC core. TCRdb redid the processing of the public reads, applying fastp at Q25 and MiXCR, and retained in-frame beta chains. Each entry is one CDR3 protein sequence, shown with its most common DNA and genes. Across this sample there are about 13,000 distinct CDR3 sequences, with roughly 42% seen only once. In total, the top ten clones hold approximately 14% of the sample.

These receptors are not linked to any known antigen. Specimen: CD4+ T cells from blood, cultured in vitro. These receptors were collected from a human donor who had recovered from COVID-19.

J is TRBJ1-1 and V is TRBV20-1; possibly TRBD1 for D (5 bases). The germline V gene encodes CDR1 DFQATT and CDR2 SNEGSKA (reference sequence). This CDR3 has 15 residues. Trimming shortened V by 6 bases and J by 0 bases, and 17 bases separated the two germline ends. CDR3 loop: CSARVQGNLNTEAFF. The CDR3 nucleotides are TGCAGTGCCCGAGTGCAGGGTAATTTGAACACTGAAGCTTTCTTT.

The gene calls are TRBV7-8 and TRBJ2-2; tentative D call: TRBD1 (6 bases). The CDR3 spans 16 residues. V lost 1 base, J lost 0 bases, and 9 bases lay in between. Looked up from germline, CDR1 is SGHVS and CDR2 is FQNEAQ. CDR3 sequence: CASSLGDTANTGELFF. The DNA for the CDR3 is TGTGCCAGCAGCTTAGGGGACACCGCGAACACCGGGGAGCTGTTTTTT.

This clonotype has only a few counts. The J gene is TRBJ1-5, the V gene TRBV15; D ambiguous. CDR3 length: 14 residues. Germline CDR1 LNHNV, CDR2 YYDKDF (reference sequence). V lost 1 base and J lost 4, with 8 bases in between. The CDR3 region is CATSRGVSNQPQHF. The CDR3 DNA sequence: TGTGCCACCAGCAGAGGTGTTTCGAATCAGCCCCAGCATTTT. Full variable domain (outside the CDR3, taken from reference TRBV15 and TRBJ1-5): DAMVIQNPRYQVTQFGKPVTLSCSQTLNHNVMYWYQQKSSQAPKLLFHYYDKDFNNEADTPDNFQSRRPNTSFCFLDIRSPGLGDTAMYLCATSRGVSNQPQHFGDGTRLSIL.

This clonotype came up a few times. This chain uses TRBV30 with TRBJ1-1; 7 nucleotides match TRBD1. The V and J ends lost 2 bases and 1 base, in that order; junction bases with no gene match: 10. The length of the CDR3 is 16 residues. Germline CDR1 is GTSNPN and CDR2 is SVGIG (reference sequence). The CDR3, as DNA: TGTGCCTGGAGTAGGGGGGTGACAGGGCGGAACACTGAAGCTTTCTTT. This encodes CAWSRGVTGRNTEAFF.

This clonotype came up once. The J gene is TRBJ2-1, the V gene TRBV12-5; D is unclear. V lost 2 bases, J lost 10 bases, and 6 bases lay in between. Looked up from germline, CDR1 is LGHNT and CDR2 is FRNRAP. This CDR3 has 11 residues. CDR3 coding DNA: TGTGCTAGTGGTTTGTCCGTAGAGCAGTTCTTC. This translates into CASGLSVEQFF. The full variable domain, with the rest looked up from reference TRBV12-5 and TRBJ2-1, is DARVTQTPRHKVTEMGQEVTMRCQPILGHNTVFWYRQTMMQGLELLAYFRNRAPLDDSGMPKDRFSAEMPDATLATLKIQPSEPRDSAVYFCASGLSVEQFFGPGTRLTVL.

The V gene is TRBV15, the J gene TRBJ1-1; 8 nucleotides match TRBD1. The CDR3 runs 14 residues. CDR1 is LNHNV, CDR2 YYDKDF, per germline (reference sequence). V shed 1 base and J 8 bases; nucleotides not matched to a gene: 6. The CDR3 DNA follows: TGTGCCACCAGCAGAGTCCCAGGGGGCCTCGAAGCTTTCTTT. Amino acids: CATSRVPGGLEAFF.

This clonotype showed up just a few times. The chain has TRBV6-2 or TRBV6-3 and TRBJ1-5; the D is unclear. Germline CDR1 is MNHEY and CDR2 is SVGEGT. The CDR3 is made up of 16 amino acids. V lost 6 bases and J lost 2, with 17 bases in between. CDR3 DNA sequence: TGTGCCAGCAGCCTCGGCCGGGTTAAGGGCAATCAGCCCCAGCATTTT. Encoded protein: CASSLGRVKGNQPQHF.

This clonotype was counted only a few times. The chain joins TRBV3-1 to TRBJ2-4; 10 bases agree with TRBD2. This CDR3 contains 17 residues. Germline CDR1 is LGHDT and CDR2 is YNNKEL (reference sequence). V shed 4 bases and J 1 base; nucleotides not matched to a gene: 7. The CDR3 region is CASSRRFSGGAKNIQYF. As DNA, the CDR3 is TGTGCCAGCAGCCGACGATTTAGCGGGGGGGCCAAAAACATTCAGTACTTC.

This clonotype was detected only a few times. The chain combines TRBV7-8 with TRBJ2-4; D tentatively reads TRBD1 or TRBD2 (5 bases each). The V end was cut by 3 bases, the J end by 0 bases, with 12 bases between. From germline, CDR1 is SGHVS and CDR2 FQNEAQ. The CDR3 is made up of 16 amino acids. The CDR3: CASSLSGRLAKNIQYF. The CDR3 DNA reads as TGTGCCAGCAGCTTGTCGGGACGGTTAGCCAAAAACATTCAGTACTTC.

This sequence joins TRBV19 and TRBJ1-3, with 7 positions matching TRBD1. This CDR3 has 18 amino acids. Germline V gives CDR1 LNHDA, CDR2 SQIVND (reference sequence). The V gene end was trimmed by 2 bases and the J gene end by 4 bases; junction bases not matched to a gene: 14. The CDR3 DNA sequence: TGTGCCAGTAGTATATCGCCGAATTCCGGGACAGTCGGAAACACCATATATTTT. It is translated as CASSISPNSGTVGNTIYF.

CDR3 loop: CASSQGFPGNTIYF. The CDR3 DNA reads TGTGCCAGCAGTCAGGGATTCCCTGGAAACACCATATATTTT. The chain carries TRBV6-1 and TRBJ1-3, with D perhaps TRBD1 (5 bases). Trimming removed 5 bases at V and 2 bases at J, with 10 bases between. The CDR3 contains 14 residues. CDR1 and CDR2 (germline): MNHNS, SASEGT.

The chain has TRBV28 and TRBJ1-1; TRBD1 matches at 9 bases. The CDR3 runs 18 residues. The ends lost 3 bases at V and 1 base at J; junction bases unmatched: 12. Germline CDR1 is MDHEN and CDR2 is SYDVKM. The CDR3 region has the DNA TGTGCCAGCAGTTTGAGACAGGGGGGGAAGAGGAGGAACACTGAAGCTTTCTTT. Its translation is CASSLRQGGKRRNTEAFF. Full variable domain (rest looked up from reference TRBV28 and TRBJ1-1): DVKVTQSSRYLVKRTGEKVFLECVQDMDHENMFWYRQDPGLGLRLIYFSYDVKMKEKGDIPEGYSVSREKKERFSLILESASTNQTSMYLCASSLRQGGKRRNTEAFFGQGTRLTVV.

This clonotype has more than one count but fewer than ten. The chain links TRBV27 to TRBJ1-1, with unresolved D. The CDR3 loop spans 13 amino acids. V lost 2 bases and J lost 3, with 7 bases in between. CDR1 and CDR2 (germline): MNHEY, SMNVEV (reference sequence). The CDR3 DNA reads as TGTGCCAGCAGTTTACTGACGTACACTGAAGCTTTCTTT. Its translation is CASSLLTYTEAFF.

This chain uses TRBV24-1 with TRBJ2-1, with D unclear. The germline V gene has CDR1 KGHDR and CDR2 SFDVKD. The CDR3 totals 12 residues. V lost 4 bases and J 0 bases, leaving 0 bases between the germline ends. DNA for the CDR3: TGTGCCACCAGTGACTCCTACAATGAGCAGTTCTTC. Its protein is CATSDSYNEQFF.

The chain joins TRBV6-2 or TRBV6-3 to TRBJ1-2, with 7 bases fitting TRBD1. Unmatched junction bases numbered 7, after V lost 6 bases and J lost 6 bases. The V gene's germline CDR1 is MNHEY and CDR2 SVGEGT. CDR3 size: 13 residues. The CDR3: CASSPDRVNGYTF. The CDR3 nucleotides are TGTGCCAGCAGCCCCGACAGGGTGAATGGCTACACCTTC.